This T cell receptor beta chain was documented in a study of Ad26.COV2.S vaccination and SARS-CoV-2 variants. Study as a whole: Enrolled in COV1001, the donor was in the Ad26.COV2.S trial arm, which received the vaccine.

This clone was seen a single time. From germline, CDR1 is SQVTM and CDR2 ANQGSEA. V was pared by 6 bases and J by 2 bases, with 5 bases of the junction left unmatched. The CDR3 spans 13 residues. Treatment of the sample: around 19 received Ad26.COV2.S at low or high dose, single or two shots; about five received placebo; per-sample allocation not given. Each sample was drawn 63 days after the first injection (of vaccine or placebo). An Ad26 vector expressing Wuhan-strain SARS-CoV-2 spike constituted the vaccine. The method was immunoSEQ multiplex PCR; TCRdb's version includes in-frame clones alone and lacks a portion of them. The sample shows hundreds of thousands of clones, around 87% of them seen only once.

V usage is TRBV29-1 and J usage is TRBJ1-1; 8 bases fit TRBD1. Sequenced material: peripheral blood, taken in a trial of Ad26.COV2.S vaccine versus placebo. This TCR was sampled from a person between 18 and 65 years old who received the Ad26.COV2.S COVID-19 vaccine or a placebo. CDR3 protein: CSVDRGLNTEAFF. CDR3 nucleotide sequence: TGCAGCGTCGACAGGGGCCTAAACACTGAAGCTTTCTTT.